The subject of this entry is one TCR beta chain. This receptor's antigen is unknown. No per-base quality is available; no much larger clone lies one base away. This sample is drawn from a study of tumor-infiltrating lymphocytes in primary liver carcinoma (dated by TCRdb to 2015 to 2018). Broadly, across the study: Between late 2015 and March 2016, five patients in China with histopathologically diagnosed primary liver carcinoma had surgical resection. TCRbeta repertoire sequencing, expression microarrays and whole-exome sequencing were combined in the study across five regions of each liver tumor, with adjacent normal tissue and blood also included. A total of about 35 specimens from 5 patients, comprising some 25 tumor regions, 5 adjacent noncancerous liver tissues and 5 peripheral blood samples, were covered by TCRbeta repertoire sequencing. Repertoires from technical replicates were highly reproducible, with mean shared-clone rates around 0.87 and correlation coefficients above 0.98. Each sample produced about 3.5 to 8 million productive TCRbeta reads, and read depth showed no significant difference between tissue types. The five patients had tumors of stage T1-T3 N0M0, with maximum diameters ranging from roughly 4.2 to 11 cm. Hepatocellular carcinoma (four) or combined HCC and intrahepatic cholangiocarcinoma (one) was present in the five patients, who were three men and two women aged 30 to 69 years.

A constant-region primer and ProtoScript II reverse transcriptase were used to reverse-transcribe TCRbeta-specific cDNA from about 0.55 ug total RNA. Three nested multiplex PCR rounds, following a slightly modified ARM-PCR procedure, were used to build the TCRbeta libraries. Each of the first two PCR rounds ran for 10 cycles and used multiplex TRBV1-TRBV30 forward primers together with a Cbeta reverse primer. A final 25-cycle PCR with Deep VentR polymerase added sample barcodes and Illumina adapters. Amplicons of 200-500 bp were gel-purified with a QIAquick gel extraction kit before sequencing. The TCRbeta amplicons were sequenced with 250-bp paired-end reads on an Illumina HiSeq 2500. On the study's bioinformatics: Trimmomatic v0.33 was used to quality-trim the reads, and FLASH v1.2.11 was used to merge paired reads so that full CDR3 sequences could be recovered. V, D and J germline segments were assigned to the rearranged TCRbeta sequences using MiGEC v1.2.1b. Clonotype statistics and Shannon-Wiener diversity indices were computed with VDJtools v1.0.0. To reduce sampling bias, subsequent analyses other than the diversity analysis used only the 250 most abundant clonotypes in each sample. The public reads were reprocessed in TCRdb via fastp at Q25 and MiXCR, keeping in-frame beta chains. Here each entry gathers all rows of one CDR3 protein and keeps the most common genes and DNA. These V and J calls derive from TCRdb rather than the authors' analysis. This sample holds hundreds of thousands of distinct CDR3 sequences; approximately 60% were observed only once. The ten largest clones take up roughly 9% of the sample.

What the study reported, not specific to this receptor: Because only the TCR beta chain was sequenced and unpaired alpha chains were not captured, true repertoire diversity is likely underestimated. With just a few patients in the study, the authors point out that the findings should be validated in a larger study. Pairs of tumor regions showed greater repertoire overlap (mean about 35%) than tumor-adjacent pairs (roughly 17%) or tumor-blood pairs (around 15%), which is consistent with antigen-driven expansion. Because the samples were bulk and unsorted, CD4+ and CD8+ T cell repertoires could not be compared. Compared with blood, tumors had a significantly larger share of the repertoire taken up by the top 250 clones (p = 0.039).

Blood RNA was extracted from unsorted whole blood using TRIzol reagent, and germline DNA was obtained with the DNeasy Blood & Tissue kit. Chronic HBV infection was present in the patients, and the patients were treatment-naive at sampling. Approximately 3.9 milliliters of peripheral blood were collected into K2EDTA tubes before surgery. CDR1 and CDR2 are drawn from the germline V gene: KGHSH, LQKENI. Unmatched junction bases come to 1, with V trimmed by 2 bases and J by 4 bases. The CDR3 runs 13 residues from the cysteine to the phenylalanine. CDR3 DNA only is kept here, 39 bases in frame from base 1.

The chain is encoded by TRBV18 joined to TRBJ2-5; TRBD2 lines up with 7 middle nucleotides. The sequence was collected from a man aged 40-50 years with primary liver carcinoma and hepatitis B virus infection. Specimen: peripheral blood. CDR3 reads: CASSPLAGETQYF. At the DNA level, the sequence is TGTGCCAGCTCACCATTAGCGGGAGAGACCCAGTACTTC.